Sequencing of this TCR beta chain was carried out in a study of blood T cell repertoires in COVID-19. Study-level background: The origin of the acute and convalescent COVID-19 samples was the United States, Italy and Spain.

This CDR3 has 14 residues. Germline V CDR1 and CDR2: MNHNS, SASEGT. In the original workflow: Estimated nucleated cell counts came from reference gene primer amplification. Sequencing was performed with immunoSEQ multiplex PCR; in TCRdb, only in-frame clones are kept and a portion is missing. V, J and clone size are taken as reported in that table, and D and trimming were inferred from the DNA itself. The sample holds about 170,000 clones, around 84% seen once. In the case of this clone: A junction boundary mismatches the germline segment, possibly from a read error.

This receptor was obtained from a woman at least 80 years old with COVID-19, enrolled during active disease. Sequencing input: peripheral blood. This chain connects TRBV6-1 to TRBJ2-1; 10 nucleotides align to TRBD2. The chain's CDR3 is CASSEGTSGTRRLF. The CDR3 region has the DNA TGTGCCAGCAGTGAAGGGACTAGCGGAACCCGCAGGCTCTTC.